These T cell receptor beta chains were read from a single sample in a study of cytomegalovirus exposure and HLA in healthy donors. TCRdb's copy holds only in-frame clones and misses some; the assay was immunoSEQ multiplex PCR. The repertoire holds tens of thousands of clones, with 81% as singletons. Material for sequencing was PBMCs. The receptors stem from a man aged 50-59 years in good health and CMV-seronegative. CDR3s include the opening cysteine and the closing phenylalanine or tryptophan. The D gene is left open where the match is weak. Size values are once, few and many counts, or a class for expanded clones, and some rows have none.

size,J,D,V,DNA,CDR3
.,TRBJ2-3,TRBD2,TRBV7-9,TGTGCCAGCAGCATATCTAGCGGTCTTGGGGCAGATACGCAGTATTTT,CASSISSGLGADTQYF
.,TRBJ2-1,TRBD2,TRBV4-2,TGTGCCAGCAGCCAGAGGGGGACTAGCAATGAGCAGTTCTTC,CASSQRGTSNEQFF
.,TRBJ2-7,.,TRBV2,TGTGCCAGCAGTTGGATAGTAGGGGGCGAGCAGTACTTC,CASSWIVGGEQYF
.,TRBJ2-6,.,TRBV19,TGTGCCAGTAGCCGCGACAACTCTGGGGCCAACGTCCTGACTTTC,CASSRDNSGANVLTF
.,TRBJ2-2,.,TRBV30,TGTGCCTGGAGTTTCCGGGACACCGGGGAGCTGTTTTTT,CAWSFRDTGELFF
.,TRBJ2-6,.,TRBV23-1,TGCGCCAGCAGTCCTGGGGAGGTCTCTGGGGCCAACGTCCTGACTTTC,CASSPGEVSGANVLTF
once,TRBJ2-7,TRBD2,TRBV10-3,TGTGCCATCACCAGACTAGCGGGCCCCTACGGGCAGTACTTC,CAITRLAGPYGQYF
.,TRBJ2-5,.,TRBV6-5,TGTGCCACCCGGGGGATGGAGGAGACCCAGTACTTC,CATRGMEETQYF
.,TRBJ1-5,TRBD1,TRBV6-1,TGTGCCAGCAGCGCCACAGGGGAGAGCAATCAGCCCCAGCATTTT,CASSATGESNQPQHF
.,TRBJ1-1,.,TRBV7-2,TGTGCCAGCAGCCGATATGTGGGCTCCGGGGGCACTGAAGCTTTCTTT,CASSRYVGSGGTEAFF
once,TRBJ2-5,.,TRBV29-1,TGCAGCGCTAGGCGAGAGACCCAGTACTTC,CSARRETQYF
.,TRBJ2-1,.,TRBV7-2,TGTGCCAGCAGCTCGGAGGACTTGAATGAGCAGTTCTTC,CASSSEDLNEQFF